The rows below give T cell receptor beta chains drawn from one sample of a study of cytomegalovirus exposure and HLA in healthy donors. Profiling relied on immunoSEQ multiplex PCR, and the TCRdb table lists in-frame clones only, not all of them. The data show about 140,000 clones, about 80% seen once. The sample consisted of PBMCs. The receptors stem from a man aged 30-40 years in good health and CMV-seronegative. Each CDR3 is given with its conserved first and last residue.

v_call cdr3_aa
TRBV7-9 CASSLSAGGPLSTDTQYF
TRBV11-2 CASSLAGSPWKFF
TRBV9 CASSVARGRENIQYF
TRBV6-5 CASSLTGGTYNEQFF
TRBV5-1 CASSFGTGRDGYTF
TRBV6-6 CASNRGASGTDTQYF
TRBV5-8 CASSFSGSRGYEQYF
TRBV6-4 CASSGGSGANVLTF
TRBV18 CASSPMGGYNEQFF
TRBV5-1 CASRQGGTPRSGNTIYF
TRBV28 CASQPGGRLNQPQHF
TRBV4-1 CASSQAPGQGFAYEQYF
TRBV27 CASSQGFQETQYF
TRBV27 CASSLFSLAEYNEQFF
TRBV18 CASSPRQFVEAFF
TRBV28 CASSLKQGNRGYTF
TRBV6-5 CASRDGQGFTEAFF
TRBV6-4 CASSDNSRSSYNEQFF
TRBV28 CASSRTGQGEYGYTF
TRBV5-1 CASRSTFSLGQGGTEAFF
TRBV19 CASGQQGTNEKLFF
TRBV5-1 CASSLGLYNEQFF
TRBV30 CAWSWDWNTGELFF
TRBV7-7 CASSLGQPGLYEQYF
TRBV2 CASEQLAGGEQYF
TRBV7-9 CASSSQGVLGEQYF